Listed below are T cell receptor beta chains from one sample, sequenced in a study of blood T cell repertoires in COVID-19. The protocol was immunoSEQ multiplex PCR, while the TCRdb copy is restricted to in-frame clones and leaves out a portion. This sample has about 240,000 clones, with roughly four fifths found just once. The sample taken for sequencing was PBMCs or T cells enriched from blood (not recorded which). The receptors shown here come from a woman in her forties who had been exposed to COVID-19. Each CDR3 is given with its conserved first and last residue. A D gene is named only where the DNA matches it firmly. For some rows the clone size is stated as once, few or many, or as a class when expanded; others skip it.

>TRBV19|-|TRBJ2-3|-
TGTGCCAGTAGCGCAGGGGATACGCAGTATTTT
CASSAGDTQYF
>TRBV7-3|-|TRBJ2-2|once
TGTGCCAGCAGCTTAACTCCTACGGGGGGCATCGCGAACACCGGGGAGCTGTTTTTT
CASSLTPTGGIANTGELFF
>TRBV7-9|-|TRBJ1-6|-
TGTGCCAGCAGTACCGGGACAAACACCAATTCACCCCTCCACTTT
CASSTGTNTNSPLHF
>TRBV5-1|TRBD1|TRBJ1-2|-
TGCGCCAGCAGCTTGGGGACAGGGATCTATGGCTACACCTTC
CASSLGTGIYGYTF
>TRBV15|TRBD1|TRBJ1-2|-
TGTGCCACCGGGACAGGGGGCTTCTATGGCTACACCTTC
CATGTGGFYGYTF
>TRBV5-1|TRBD2|TRBJ2-3|-
TGCGCCAGCAGTCTGGAGCGGGGGGATAAAGATACGCAGTATTTT
CASSLERGDKDTQYF
>TRBV24-1|TRBD2|TRBJ2-1|-
TGTGCCACCAGTGATTCTGGGACTAGTATCAATGAGCAGTTCTTC
CATSDSGTSINEQFF
>TRBV5-1|TRBD2|TRBJ2-5|-
TGCGCCAGCAGCTTAGGTAGCGGGGCCCAAGAGACCCAGTACTTC
CASSLGSGAQETQYF
>TRBV27|-|TRBJ1-6|-
TGTGCCAGCAGGACAGAGTATAATTCACCCCTCCACTTT
CASRTEYNSPLHF
>TRBV4-2|TRBD2|TRBJ2-3|once
TGTGCCAGCAGCCAAACCTTTGTGCGGGGGGGCCGTGCAGATACGCAGTATTTT
CASSQTFVRGGRADTQYF
>TRBV19|-|TRBJ1-5|-
TGTGCCAGTAGAGGGGCCATTGTGAATCAGCCCCAGCATTTT
CASRGAIVNQPQHF
>TRBV5-4|-|TRBJ2-2|-
TGTGCCAGCAGCTTGGGCCAGTACACCGGGGAGCTGTTTTTT
CASSLGQYTGELFF
>TRBV19|-|TRBJ1-1|-
TGTGCCAGTAGTATTGGCCCGAACACTGAAGCTTTCTTT
CASSIGPNTEAFF
>TRBV7-2|TRBD1|TRBJ1-5|-
TGTGCCAGCAGCTGGGCCGGACAGGGAGATAAGCCCCAGCATTTT
CASSWAGQGDKPQHF
>TRBV18|TRBD1|TRBJ2-7|-
TGTGCCAGCTCCCCGGGACAGGGTAACCACGAGCAGTACTTC
CASSPGQGNHEQYF
>TRBV19|TRBD1|TRBJ2-2|-
TGTGCCACCCCGACAGGGGGGGTTACCGGGGAGCTGTTTTTT
CATPTGGVTGELFF
>TRBV7-8|TRBD1|TRBJ1-5|few
TGTGCCAGCGGGACAGGGGGTTATAGCAATCAGCCCCAGCATTTT
CASGTGGYSNQPQHF
>TRBV6-5|-|TRBJ2-2|-
TGTGCCAGCAGTTATTGGGGCTCGAACACCGGGGAGCTGTTTTTT
CASSYWGSNTGELFF
>TRBV9|TRBD1|TRBJ1-2|-
TGTGCCAGCAGCGCCCTCTACAGGGGGCCCTTTATTGGCTACACCTTC
CASSALYRGPFIGYTF
>TRBV30|-|TRBJ2-7|-
TGTGCCTGGAGGGGGCAGCCTCCAGCGCTCTACGAGCAGTACTTC
CAWRGQPPALYEQYF
>TRBV7-2|-|TRBJ1-6|-
TGTGCCAGCAGCCCCCCTGATTCACCCCTCCACTTT
CASSPPDSPLHF
>TRBV7-2|TRBD1|TRBJ1-3|-
TGTGCCAGCAGTCATGGGACAGTTGGAAACACCATATATTTT
CASSHGTVGNTIYF
>TRBV6-2/TRBV6-3|TRBD2|TRBJ2-1|-
TGTGCCAGCAGTTACTCGGGGACTAGCGGGAAGGAGCAGTTCTTC
CASSYSGTSGKEQFF
>TRBV6-2/TRBV6-3|TRBD1|TRBJ1-1|-
TGTGCCAGCAGTTACTCGACAGGGACGCCGAACACTGAAGCTTTCTTT
CASSYSTGTPNTEAFF
>TRBV23-1|TRBD1|TRBJ1-2|-
TGCGCCAGCAGTCACTCCGGGACAGATAACTATGGCTACACCTTC
CASSHSGTDNYGYTF
>TRBV5-4|-|TRBJ1-3|once
TGTGCCAGCAGCTTACTAACAGGAGGGCCTGGAAACACCATATATTTT
CASSLLTGGPGNTIYF
>TRBV9|TRBD1|TRBJ2-2|-
TGTGCCAGCAACCGGGACAGCGTAACCGGGGAGCTGTTTTTT
CASNRDSVTGELFF
>TRBV6-5|-|TRBJ1-1|few
TGTGCCAGCAGCAGGCCCCGGGGAACTGAAGCTTTCTTT
CASSRPRGTEAFF
>TRBV5-1|TRBD2|TRBJ2-7|-
TGCGCCAGCAGTCTACTAGCGGGGGGGCACTACGAGCAGTACTTC
CASSLLAGGHYEQYF
>TRBV6-2/TRBV6-3|-|TRBJ1-1|few
TGTGCCAGCAGTTACTACGACACATCTGAAGCTTTCTTT
CASSYYDTSEAFF
>TRBV2|TRBD1|TRBJ1-5|-
TGTGCCAGCCTCAGTGGGACAGATTATAGCAATCAGCCCCAGCATTTT
CASLSGTDYSNQPQHF
>TRBV5-1|TRBD1|TRBJ1-2|-
TGCGCCAGCAATCCGGGACAGGGGTCCTATGGCTACACCTTC
CASNPGQGSYGYTF
>TRBV3-1/TRBV3-2|-|TRBJ1-5|few
TGTGCCAGCAGTGCTCGGGGGGAGCACAATCAGCCCCAGCATTTT
CASSARGEHNQPQHF
>TRBV9|-|TRBJ2-1|-
TGTGCCAGCACCAAAGGGGGGGTAGCCTACAATGAGCAGTTCTTC
CASTKGGVAYNEQFF
>TRBV7-9|-|TRBJ1-6|-
TGTGCCAGCAGCTCGAATCGACAGAGCTCCTATAATTCACCCCTCCACTTT
CASSSNRQSSYNSPLHF
>TRBV6-1|TRBD1|TRBJ1-5|once
TGTGCCAGCAGTGAAGGGACAGGGTTCCAGCCCCAGCATTTT
CASSEGTGFQPQHF
>TRBV2|-|TRBJ1-1|-
TGTGCCAGTATTGAGACAGCGAACACTGAAGCTTTCTTT
CASIETANTEAFF
>TRBV30|TRBD1|TRBJ1-4|-
TGTGCCTGGAGTGCGCACCCCACAGGGGCGTGGGAAAAACTGTTTTTT
CAWSAHPTGAWEKLFF
>TRBV27|TRBD1|TRBJ2-7|-
TGTGCCAGCAGCCGTAAACGGGACAGTCCCTACGAGCAGTACTTC
CASSRKRDSPYEQYF
>TRBV5-1|TRBD2|TRBJ2-2|-
TGCGCCAGCAGCTTTTCGGGACTAGTTATTACCGGGGAGCTGTTTTTT
CASSFSGLVITGELFF
>TRBV2|-|TRBJ1-1|-
TGTGCCAACGCACAGGGAGAGGACACTGAAGCTTTCTTT
CANAQGEDTEAFF
>TRBV18|TRBD1|TRBJ1-3|-
TGTGCCAGCTCAGCCAACTACAGGGGGAACTCTGGAAACACCATATATTTT
CASSANYRGNSGNTIYF
>TRBV7-9|TRBD1|TRBJ1-2|-
TGTGCCAGCAGCCCAGGGACAGGGAATGGCTACACCTTC
CASSPGTGNGYTF
>TRBV19|-|TRBJ1-3|-
TGTGCCAGTACCCGGGGGGGCTCTGGAAACACCATATATTTT
CASTRGGSGNTIYF
>TRBV7-2|TRBD1|TRBJ1-2|-
TGTGCCAGCAGCCCCGGGACAGCCGCTAACTATGGCTACACCTTC
CASSPGTAANYGYTF
>TRBV7-2|TRBD2|TRBJ2-2|-
TGTGCCAGCAGCTTAGTGACCGGGAGGACCGGGGAGCTGTTTTTT
CASSLVTGRTGELFF
>TRBV5-1|-|TRBJ1-2|-
TGCGCCAGCAGTCACGGGGAGGGCTATGGCTACACCTTC
CASSHGEGYGYTF